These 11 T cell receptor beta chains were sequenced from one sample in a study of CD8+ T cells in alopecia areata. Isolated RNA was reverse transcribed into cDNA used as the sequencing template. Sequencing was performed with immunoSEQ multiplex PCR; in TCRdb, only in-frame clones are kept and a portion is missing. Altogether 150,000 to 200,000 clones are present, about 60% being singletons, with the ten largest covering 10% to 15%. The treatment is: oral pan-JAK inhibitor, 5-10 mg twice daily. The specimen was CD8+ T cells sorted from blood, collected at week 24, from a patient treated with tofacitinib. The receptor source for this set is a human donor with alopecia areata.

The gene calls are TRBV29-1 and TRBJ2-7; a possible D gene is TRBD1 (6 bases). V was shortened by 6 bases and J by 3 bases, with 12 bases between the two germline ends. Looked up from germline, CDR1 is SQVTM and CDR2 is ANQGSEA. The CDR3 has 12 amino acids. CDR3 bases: TGCAGCGTCACAGGGAGCTTCTACGAGCAGTACTTC. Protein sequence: CSVTGSFYEQYF.

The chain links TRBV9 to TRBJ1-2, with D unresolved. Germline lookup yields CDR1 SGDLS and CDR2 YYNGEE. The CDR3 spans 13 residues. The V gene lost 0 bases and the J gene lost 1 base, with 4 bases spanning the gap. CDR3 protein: CASSVGRNYGYTF. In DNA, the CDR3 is TGTGCCAGCAGCGTAGGACGTAACTATGGCTACACCTTC.

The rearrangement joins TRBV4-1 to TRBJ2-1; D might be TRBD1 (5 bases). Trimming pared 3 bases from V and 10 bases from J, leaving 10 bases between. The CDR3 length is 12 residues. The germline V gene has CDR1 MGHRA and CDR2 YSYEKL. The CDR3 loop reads CASSQGSGEQFF. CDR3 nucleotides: TGCGCCAGCAGCCAGGGCTCAGGGGAGCAGTTCTTC.

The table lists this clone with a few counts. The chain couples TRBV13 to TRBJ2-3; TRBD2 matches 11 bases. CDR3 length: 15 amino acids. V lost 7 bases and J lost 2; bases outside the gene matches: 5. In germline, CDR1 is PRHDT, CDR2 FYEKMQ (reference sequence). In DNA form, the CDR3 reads TGTGCCAGCACGTCTAGCGGGGGGACCACAGATACGCAGTATTTT. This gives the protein CASTSSGGTTDTQYF.

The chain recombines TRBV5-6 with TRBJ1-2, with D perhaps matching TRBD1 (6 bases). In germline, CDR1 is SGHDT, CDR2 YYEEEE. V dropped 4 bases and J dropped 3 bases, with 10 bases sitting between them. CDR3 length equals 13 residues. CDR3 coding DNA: TGTGCCAGCAGCGACAGGACAGACTATGGCTACACCTTC. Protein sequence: CASSDRTDYGYTF.

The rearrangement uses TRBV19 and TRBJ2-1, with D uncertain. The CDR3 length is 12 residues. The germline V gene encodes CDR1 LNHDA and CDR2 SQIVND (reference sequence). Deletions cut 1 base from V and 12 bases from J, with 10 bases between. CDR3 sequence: CASSIGGLGQFF. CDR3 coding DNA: TGTGCCAGTAGTATAGGGGGTTTGGGGCAGTTCTTC.

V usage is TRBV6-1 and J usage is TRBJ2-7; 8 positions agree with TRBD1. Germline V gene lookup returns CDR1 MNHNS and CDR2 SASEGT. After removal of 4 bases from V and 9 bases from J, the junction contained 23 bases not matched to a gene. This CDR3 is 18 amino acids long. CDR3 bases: TGTGCCAGCAGTGGAACCAACAAGCGGACAGGGTTTAGCAAGTCGCAGTACTTC. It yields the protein CASSGTNKRTGFSKSQYF.

The DNA for the CDR3 is TGTGCTAGTACCCCGGGGAACGAGCAGTACTTC. It is translated as CASTPGNEQYF. The chain couples TRBV12-5 to TRBJ2-7; the D gene is possibly TRBD2 (5 bases). V was clipped by 8 bases and J by 5 bases, with 10 bases between them. This CDR3 contains 11 residues. The germline CDR1 and CDR2 sequences are LGHNT and FRNRAP.

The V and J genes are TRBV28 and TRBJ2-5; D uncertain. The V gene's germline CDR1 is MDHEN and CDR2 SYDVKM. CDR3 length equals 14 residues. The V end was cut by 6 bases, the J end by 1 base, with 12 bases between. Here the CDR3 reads CASSTEDRQETQYF. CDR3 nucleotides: TGTGCCAGCAGCACCGAGGACCGCCAAGAGACCCAGTACTTC.

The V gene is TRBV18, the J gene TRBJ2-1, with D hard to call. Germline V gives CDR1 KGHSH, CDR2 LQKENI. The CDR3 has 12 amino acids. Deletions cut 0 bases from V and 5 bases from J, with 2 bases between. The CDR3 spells CASSPPDNEQFF. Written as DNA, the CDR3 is TGTGCCAGCTCACCACCGGACAATGAGCAGTTCTTC.

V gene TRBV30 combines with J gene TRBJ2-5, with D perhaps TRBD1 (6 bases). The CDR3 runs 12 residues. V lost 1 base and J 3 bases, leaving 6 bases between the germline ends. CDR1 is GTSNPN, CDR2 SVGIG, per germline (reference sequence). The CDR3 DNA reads TGTGCCTGGAGTGGACAGGAAGAGACCCAGTACTTC. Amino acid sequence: CAWSGQEETQYF. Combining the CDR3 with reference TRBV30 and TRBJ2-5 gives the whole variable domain SQTIHQWPATLVQPVGSPLSLECTVEGTSNPNLYWYRQAAGRGLQLLFYSVGIGQISSEVPQNLSASRPQDRQFILSSKKLLLSDSGFYLCAWSGQEETQYFGPGTRLLVL.